These 23 T cell receptor beta chains share one sample of origin, sequenced in a study of naive and memory T cell subsets. The treatment: skin biopsy from PPD injection site in Mantoux-positive individual. The library had UMIs added by 3' ligation of an oligonucleotide to TCR cDNA. The SP2 primer and nested alpha and beta constant region primers amplified ligated cDNA in four rounds. TCRdb re-called the UMI-ligation and nested PCR reads through MiXCR, storing one row per CDR3 protein. The sample includes under 35,000 distinct CDR3 sequences, approximately 6.7% of them seen just once. Sequencing was performed on skin, taken from a tuberculin skin test site. The source is an adult in good health.

This clonotype was detected many times. The chain links TRBV9 to TRBJ1-2; TRBD1 aligns across 7 bases. The ends lost 4 bases at V and 5 bases at J; junction bases unmatched: 14. CDR3 length: 16 amino acids. From germline, CDR1 is SGDLS and CDR2 YYNGEE. The CDR3 spells CASSYDSRTGIYGYTF. CDR3 nucleotide sequence: TGTGCCAGCAGCTACGACTCCCGGACAGGAATTTATGGCTACACCTTC.

The sample holds many counts of this clonotype. V gene TRBV2 combines with J gene TRBJ2-7; TRBD1 matches 11 bases. V shed 6 bases and J 3 bases; nucleotides not matched to a gene: 4. The CDR3 spans 14 residues. Germline-derived CDR1 and CDR2 are SNHLY and FYNNEI. CDR3 sequence reads: CASRFGTGGYEQYF. The CDR3, as DNA: TGTGCCAGCAGATTCGGGACAGGGGGCTACGAGCAGTACTTC.

This clonotype appeared many times. The V and J genes are TRBV29-1 and TRBJ2-1, with 13 bases identical to TRBD2. Germline CDR1 SQVTM, CDR2 ANQGSEA. CDR3 length: 16 residues. The junction had 14 bases not matched to a gene; V was cut back by 6 bases and J by 9 bases. CDR3 in DNA: TGCAGCGTCGGAGCAACTACTAGCGGGGGGGCGGGTGAGCAGTTCTTC. Translated: CSVGATTSGGAGEQFF.

This clonotype was found many times. The gene calls are TRBV3-1 and TRBJ1-1; perhaps TRBD1 as D (5 bases). V shed 1 base and J shed 1 base, with 13 bases lying between them. CDR1 is LGHDT and CDR2 is YNNKEL in the germline V gene (reference sequence). This CDR3 contains 16 residues. The CDR3 coding sequence is TGTGCCAGCAGCCAAGTTGCGGGGGGATCGAACACTGAAGCTTTCTTT. This encodes CASSQVAGGSNTEAFF. The full variable domain, with the rest looked up from reference TRBV3-1 and TRBJ1-1, is DTAVSQTPKYLVTQMGNDKSIKCEQNLGHDTMYWYKQDSKKFLKIMFSYNNKELIINETVPNRFSPKSPDKAHLNLHINSLELGDSAVYFCASSQVAGGSNTEAFFGQGTRLTVV.

This clonotype appeared many times. The V and J genes are TRBV4-2 and TRBJ2-3; D unclear. Per the germline V gene, CDR1 is LGHNA and CDR2 is YNFKEQ. The V gene lost 3 bases and the J gene lost 4 bases, with 11 bases spanning the gap. This CDR3 comprises 14 residues. The CDR3 DNA sequence: TGTGCCAGCAGCCAGGGTGGCAGTGCAGATACGCAGTATTTT. It encodes CASSQGGSADTQYF.

There are a few counts of this clonotype. The genes are TRBV20-1 and TRBJ1-5; D call uncertain. The CDR3 loop spans 13 amino acids. Trimming removed 6 bases from V and 2 bases from J, with 11 bases in between. Looked up from germline, CDR1 is DFQATT and CDR2 is SNEGSKA (reference sequence). CDR3 loop: CSASVGGNQPQHF. Here the CDR3 DNA reads TGCAGTGCCAGCGTGGGAGGCAATCAGCCCCAGCATTTT.

This clonotype was seen repeatedly, ten times or more. The chain joins TRBV20-1 to TRBJ2-7, with 7 bases aligning to TRBD1. The V and J ends lost 3 bases and 6 bases, in that order; junction bases with no gene match: 2. The germline CDR1 and CDR2 sequences are DFQATT and SNEGSKA (reference sequence). The CDR3 length is 11 residues. The CDR3 reads CSASRQGEQYF. DNA for the CDR3: TGCAGTGCTAGCCGACAGGGCGAGCAGTACTTC.

This clonotype came up a few times. V usage is TRBV7-8 and J usage is TRBJ2-3; 9 nucleotides align to TRBD2. CDR1 and CDR2 from the germline V gene are SGHVS and FQNEAQ. The length of the CDR3 is 13 residues. This chain's CDR3 is CATRGGGTDTQYF. CDR3 nucleotides: TGTGCTACGCGGGGGGGGGGCACAGATACGCAGTATTTT. The full variable domain, its missing parts supplied by reference TRBV7-8 and TRBJ2-3, is GAGVSQSPRYKVAKRGQDVALRCDPISGHVSLFWYQQALGQGPEFLTYFQNEAQLDKSGLPSDRFFAERPEGSVSTLKIQRTQQEDSAVYLCATRGGGTDTQYFGPGTRLTVL.

This clonotype was seen at least ten times. The chain employs TRBV14 and TRBJ2-5; D is uncertain. The CDR3 is made up of 12 amino acids. CDR1 SGHDN and CDR2 FVKESK come from the germline V gene. Trimming cost V 4 bases and J 8 bases, with 11 bases left between them. The CDR3 loop is CASSRRQGTQYF. As DNA, the CDR3 is TGTGCCAGCAGCCGCCGCCAAGGAACCCAGTACTTC.

This clonotype was detected many times. The rearrangement links TRBV6-5 to TRBJ1-3, with D hard to call. CDR1 and CDR2 from the germline V gene are MNHEY and SVGAGI. The length of the CDR3 is 15 residues. V was trimmed by 7 bases and J by 0 bases, leaving 13 bases between them. In nucleotides, the CDR3 is TGTGCCAGCATTCCCGGCCGGAGCTCTGGAAACACCATATATTTT. This encodes CASIPGRSSGNTIYF.

As to this clonotype: Relative to the germline gene, one junction end is altered; a read error may explain this. V gene TRBV3-1 combines with J gene TRBJ2-5; D is possibly TRBD2 (6 bases). This CDR3 has 14 amino acids. Germline V lookup: CDR1 LGHDT, CDR2 YNNKEL (reference sequence). CDR3 sequence: CASRQGGCPETQYF. The CDR3 DNA follows: TGTGCCAGCAGGCAAGGAGGGTGTCCAGAGACCCAGTACTTC.

This clonotype appeared many times. V and J are TRBV9 and TRBJ2-7, with no clear D. The germline V and J ends were trimmed by 0 bases and 1 base, with 8 bases remaining between them. CDR3 size: 14 residues. The germline CDR1 and CDR2 sequences are SGDLS and YYNGEE. For the CDR3, the DNA is TGTGCCAGCAGCGTAGTTGGCAGTTCCTACGAGCAGTACTTC. This encodes CASSVVGSSYEQYF.

This clonotype has at least ten counts. The V call is TRBV14, the J call TRBJ2-4; D perhaps matches TRBD2 (6 bases). Germline V gene lookup returns CDR1 SGHDN and CDR2 FVKESK. There are 16 residues in the CDR3. The germline V and J ends were trimmed by 0 bases and 0 bases, with 9 bases remaining between them. The CDR3 coding sequence is TGTGCCAGCAGCCAAGAGGTCGGGGGAGCCAAAAACATTCAGTACTTC. It translates to CASSQEVGGAKNIQYF.

In this sample, this clonotype turned up many times. The chain has TRBV7-2 and TRBJ1-2, with D possibly matching TRBD1 (5 bases). Germline CDR1 reads SGHTA; CDR2 reads FQGNSA. Trimming cost V 4 bases and J 11 bases, with 17 bases left between them. The CDR3 runs 13 residues. The CDR3 DNA is TGTGCCAGCAGCTACCAAACGGACACCCTTTACACCTTC. It specifies CASSYQTDTLYTF.

This clonotype was seen ten or more times. The CDR3, as DNA: TGTGCCAGCAGCCTACAAGCCGGGACAGGGGGCGACGAGCAGTACTTC. It yields the protein CASSLQAGTGGDEQYF. V is TRBV7-2 and J is TRBJ2-7, with 12 positions matching TRBD1. CDR3 length: 16 amino acids. Trimming took 5 bases from V and 5 from J; bases not matched to a gene: 10. CDR1 is SGHTA, CDR2 FQGNSA, per germline.

There are many counts of this clonotype. V usage is TRBV7-2 and J usage is TRBJ1-6; 9 bases map to TRBD1. CDR1 is SGHTA, CDR2 FQGNSA, per germline. The V gene end was trimmed by 1 base and the J gene end by 10 bases; junction bases not matched to a gene: 14. This CDR3 contains 18 residues. The CDR3 DNA sequence: TGTGCCAGCAGCTTAGTAGCGCGGATGGGACAGGGCCCATCACCCCTCCACTTT. It translates to CASSLVARMGQGPSPLHF. The variable domain in full, completed from reference TRBV7-2 and TRBJ1-6, reads GAGVSQSPSNKVTEKGKDVELRCDPISGHTALYWYRQSLGQGLEFLIYFQGNSAPDKSGLPSDRFSAERTGGSVSTLTIQRTQQEDSAVYLCASSLVARMGQGPSPLHFGNGTRLTVT.

This clonotype was observed at least ten times. The rearrangement joins TRBV5-4 to TRBJ1-1; 9 bases fit TRBD1. J lost 5 bases, V lost 5 bases, and 7 bases had no gene match. CDR3 length equals 14 residues. The germline V gene has CDR1 SGHNT and CDR2 YYREEE (reference sequence). This chain's CDR3 is CASRPGTGKTEAFF. The CDR3 region has the DNA TGTGCCAGCAGGCCCGGGACAGGGAAGACTGAAGCTTTCTTT.

This clonotype was seen more than once but under ten times. This chain joins TRBV7-8 and TRBJ2-7; D possibly uses TRBD1 or TRBD2 (5 bases each). The germline V gene has CDR1 SGHVS and CDR2 FQNEAQ. There are 15 residues in the CDR3. Trimming pared 1 base from V and 7 bases from J, leaving 17 bases between. The CDR3 sequence is CASSLEGFGLSEQYF. CDR3 nucleotides: TGTGCCAGCAGCTTAGAGGGGTTCGGACTCTCGGAGCAGTACTTC.

This clonotype appeared a few times. The gene calls are TRBV6-5 and TRBJ1-4; D is unclear. V lost 2 bases and J 5 bases, leaving 15 bases between the germline ends. Germline V gene lookup returns CDR1 MNHEY and CDR2 SVGAGI. This CDR3 comprises 16 residues. This CDR3 reads CASSYKPGRPNEKLFF. CDR3 coding DNA: TGTGCCAGCAGTTACAAACCTGGGCGCCCGAATGAAAAACTGTTTTTT.

This clonotype was seen many times. V usage is TRBV19 and J usage is TRBJ1-5; the D is unclear. V was clipped by 8 bases and J by 1 base, with 9 bases between them. The CDR3 has 13 amino acids. The V gene's germline CDR1 is LNHDA and CDR2 SQIVND (reference sequence). CDR3 protein: CASAAYSNQPQHF. Here the CDR3 DNA reads TGTGCCAGTGCGGCGTACAGCAATCAGCCCCAGCATTTT.

This clonotype appeared many times. The chain carries TRBV5-1 and TRBJ1-1, with TRBD1 matching 7 bases. The J segment lost 0 bases and the V segment lost 0 bases, leaving 8 bases of the junction unmatched. The CDR3 consists of 17 residues. The germline gives CDR1 SGHRS, CDR2 YFSETQ. The CDR3 loop reads CASSLGRTGLMNTEAFF. The CDR3 bases are TGCGCCAGCAGCTTGGGGCGGACAGGCCTCATGAACACTGAAGCTTTCTTT.

This clonotype turned up a few times. This chain links TRBV7-9 with TRBJ1-1, with D perhaps TRBD1 (5 bases). Germline assignment: CDR1 SEHNR and CDR2 FQNEAQ (reference sequence). The V end lost 5 bases, the J end lost 11 bases, and 15 bases lay between the germline ends. This CDR3 is 12 amino acids long. This chain's CDR3 is CASSPGGTQAFF. The CDR3 DNA follows: TGTGCCAGCAGCCCGGGGGGGACGCAGGCTTTCTTT.

There are many counts of this clonotype. In DNA, the CDR3 is TGTGCCAGCAGCCCGGTGGGGGGTCAGAATTCACCCCTCCACTTT. Translated: CASSPVGGQNSPLHF. V is TRBV6-4 and J is TRBJ1-6, with D possibly matching TRBD1 (5 bases). Germline V lookup: CDR1 MRHNA, CDR2 SNTAGT. This CDR3 is built from 15 residues. V gave up 6 bases and J gave up 7 bases, with 16 bases separating them.